The clone carrying this T cell receptor (beta chain) was found a few times. Its antigen remains unidentified. The sample originates from a study of human T cells and chemical hapten exposure. In the study overall: Per-sample TCR yields varied mainly from small pooled library volume differences. Regarding the study as a whole: Controls had significantly fewer large CDR3 similarity clusters than were formed by expanded TCRs.

In germline, CDR1 is MDHEN, CDR2 SYDVKM. The CDR3 totals 14 residues. The ends lost 5 bases at V and 2 bases at J; junction bases unmatched: 5. Unique molecular identifiers were attached to individual cDNA molecules within the library. In TCRdb, the RACE reads were re-called with MiXCR into one record per CDR3 protein. This repertoire shows 350,000 to 400,000 distinct CDR3 sequences, 5.1% found once; its top ten account for just over 2.5%. Time point defined: pre-sensitization, week 0. Treatment described: therapeutic diphenylcyclopropenone sensitization with weekly scalp DPC. It was from unfractionated whole blood that total RNA was extracted.

The source of this sequence is a woman aged 45-60 years with alopecia areata. Some clones in this sample may be carry-over from other donors' samples. The sample in question was whole blood, obtained in connection with sensitization to the hapten diphenylcyclopropenone (DPC). The chain joins TRBV28 to TRBJ1-2; 7 positions agree with TRBD1. The CDR3 sequence is CASSVTGYNYGYTF. CDR3 sequence (DNA): TGTGCCAGCAGTGTGACAGGGTACAACTATGGCTACACCTTC.